This T cell receptor beta chain emerged from a study of T cells in Graves' hyperthyroidism and ophthalmopathy. The diagnostic basis comprised clinical symptoms, serum thyroxine and TRAb, thyroid ultrasound and orbital computed tomography. There are 15 residues in the CDR3. From germline, CDR1 is DFQATT and CDR2 SNEGSKA (reference sequence). Losses at the gene ends were 3 bases for V and 5 bases for J; bases not matched to a gene: 6. This clonotype was recorded many times. Its matching antigen is unknown. There were TCR beta CDR3 regions amplified from RNA transcripts. A first-round RT-PCR of the TCR CDR3 used the HTBI primer set. One entry per CDR3 protein results from TCRdb running MiXCR on the multiplex PCR reads. This sample has 500,000 to 650,000 distinct CDR3 sequences; around 50% occur once, and the top ten carry about 45%. Overall study findings and caveats: Before onset, by a median of around 6.4 months, the model predicted ophthalmopathy. Blood samples included most of the expanded thyroid clonotypes exceeding 0.001.

The source is an adult woman with Graves' disease, either hyperthyroidism or ophthalmopathy (not recorded which). Sequencing input: peripheral blood or thyroid tissue (not recorded which). The rearrangement joins TRBV20-1 to TRBJ2-2; TRBD1 matches 10 bases. The DNA of the CDR3 is TGCAGTGCTAGTTTCGGGACAGGGGAGACCGGGGAGCTGTTTTTT. Residues: CSASFGTGETGELFF.